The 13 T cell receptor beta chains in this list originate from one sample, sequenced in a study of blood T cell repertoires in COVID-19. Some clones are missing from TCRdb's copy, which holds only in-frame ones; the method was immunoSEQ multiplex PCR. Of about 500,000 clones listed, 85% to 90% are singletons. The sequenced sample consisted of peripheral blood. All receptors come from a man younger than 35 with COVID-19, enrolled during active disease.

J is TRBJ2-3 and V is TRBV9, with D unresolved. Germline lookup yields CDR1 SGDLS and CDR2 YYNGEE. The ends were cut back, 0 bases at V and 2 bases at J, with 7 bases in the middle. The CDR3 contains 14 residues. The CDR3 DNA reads TGTGCCAGCAGCGTAGCGGTTGACACAGATACGCAGTATTTT. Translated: CASSVAVDTDTQYF.

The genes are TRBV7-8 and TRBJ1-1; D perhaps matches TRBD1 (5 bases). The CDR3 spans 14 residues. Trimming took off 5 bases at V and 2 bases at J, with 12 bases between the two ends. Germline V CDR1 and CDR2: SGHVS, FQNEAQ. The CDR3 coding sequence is TGTGCCAGCAGCCCTTGGAGGGGAAACACTGAAGCTTTCTTT. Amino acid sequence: CASSPWRGNTEAFF.

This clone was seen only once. CDR3 residues: CASSLRGRWYF. DNA for the CDR3: TGTGCCAGCAGCCTACGCGGAAGATGGTATTTT. V is TRBV7-9 and J is TRBJ2-3; D ambiguous. The CDR3 has 11 amino acids. Trimming removed 5 bases at V and 14 bases at J, with 14 bases between. The V gene's germline CDR1 is SEHNR and CDR2 FQNEAQ (reference sequence).

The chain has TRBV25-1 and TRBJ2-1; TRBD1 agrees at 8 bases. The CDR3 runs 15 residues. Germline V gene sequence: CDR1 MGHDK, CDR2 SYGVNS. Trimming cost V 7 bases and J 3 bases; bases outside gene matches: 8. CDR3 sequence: CASNYRGSGYNEQFF. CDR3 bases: TGTGCCAGCAATTACAGGGGGAGCGGCTACAATGAGCAGTTCTTC.

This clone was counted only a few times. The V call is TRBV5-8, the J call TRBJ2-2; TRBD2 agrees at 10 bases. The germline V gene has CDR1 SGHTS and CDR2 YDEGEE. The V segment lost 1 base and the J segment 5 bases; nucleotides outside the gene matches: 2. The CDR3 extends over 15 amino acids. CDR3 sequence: CASSLSSGGTGELFF. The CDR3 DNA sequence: TGTGCCAGCAGCTTGAGTAGCGGGGGGACCGGGGAGCTGTTTTTT.

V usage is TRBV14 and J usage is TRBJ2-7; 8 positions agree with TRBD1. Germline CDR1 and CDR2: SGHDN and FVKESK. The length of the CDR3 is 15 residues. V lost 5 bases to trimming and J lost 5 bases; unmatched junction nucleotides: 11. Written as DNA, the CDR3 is TGTGCCAGCAGCGCCCCGCGACAGGGGCCCCACGAGCAGTACTTC. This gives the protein CASSAPRQGPHEQYF.

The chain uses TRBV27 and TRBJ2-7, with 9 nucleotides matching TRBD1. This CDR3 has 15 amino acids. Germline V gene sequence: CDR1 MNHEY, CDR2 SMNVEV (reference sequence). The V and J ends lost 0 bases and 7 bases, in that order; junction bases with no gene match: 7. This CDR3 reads CASSLSYRGQGEQYF. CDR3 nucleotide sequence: TGTGCCAGCAGTTTATCGTACAGGGGGCAGGGTGAGCAGTACTTC.

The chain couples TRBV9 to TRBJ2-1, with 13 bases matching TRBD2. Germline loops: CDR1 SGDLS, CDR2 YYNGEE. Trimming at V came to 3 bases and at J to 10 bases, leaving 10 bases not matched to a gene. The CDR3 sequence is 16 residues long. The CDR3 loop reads CASSAAGTSGNGEQFF. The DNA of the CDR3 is TGTGCCAGCAGCGCTGCCGGGACTAGCGGGAATGGGGAGCAGTTCTTC.

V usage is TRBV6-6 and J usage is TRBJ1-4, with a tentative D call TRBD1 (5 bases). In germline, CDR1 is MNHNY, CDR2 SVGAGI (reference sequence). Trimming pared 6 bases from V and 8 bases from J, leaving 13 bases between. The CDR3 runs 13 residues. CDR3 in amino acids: CASSPPGKEKLFF. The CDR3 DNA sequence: TGTGCCAGCAGCCCCCCAGGGAAGGAAAAACTGTTTTTT.

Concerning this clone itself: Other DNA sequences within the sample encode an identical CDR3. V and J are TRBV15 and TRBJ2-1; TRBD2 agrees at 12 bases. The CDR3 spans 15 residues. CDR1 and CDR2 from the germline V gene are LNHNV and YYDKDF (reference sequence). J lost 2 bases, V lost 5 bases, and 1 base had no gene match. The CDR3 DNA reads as TGTGCCACCAGCCGGACTAGCGGGACCTACAATGAGCAGTTCTTC. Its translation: CATSRTSGTYNEQFF.

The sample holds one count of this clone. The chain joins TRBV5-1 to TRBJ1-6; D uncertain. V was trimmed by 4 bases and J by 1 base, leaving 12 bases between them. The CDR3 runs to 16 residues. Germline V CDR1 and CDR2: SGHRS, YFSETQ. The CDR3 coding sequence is TGCGCCAGCAGCCCAACAACCGGGTCCTATAATTCACCCCTCCACTTT. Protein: CASSPTTGSYNSPLHF.

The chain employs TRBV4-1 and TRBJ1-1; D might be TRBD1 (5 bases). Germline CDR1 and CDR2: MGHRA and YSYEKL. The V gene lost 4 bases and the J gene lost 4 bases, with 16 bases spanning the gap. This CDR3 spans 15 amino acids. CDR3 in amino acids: CASSPLGEGTTEAFF. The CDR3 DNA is TGCGCCAGCAGCCCCCTCGGGGAGGGGACCACTGAAGCTTTCTTT.

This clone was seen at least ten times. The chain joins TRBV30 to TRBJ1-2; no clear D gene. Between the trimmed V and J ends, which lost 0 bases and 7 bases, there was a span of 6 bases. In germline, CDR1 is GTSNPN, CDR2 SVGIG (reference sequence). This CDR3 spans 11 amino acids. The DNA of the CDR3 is TGTGCCTGGAGTGTTGGAGCTGGCTACACCTTC. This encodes CAWSVGAGYTF.